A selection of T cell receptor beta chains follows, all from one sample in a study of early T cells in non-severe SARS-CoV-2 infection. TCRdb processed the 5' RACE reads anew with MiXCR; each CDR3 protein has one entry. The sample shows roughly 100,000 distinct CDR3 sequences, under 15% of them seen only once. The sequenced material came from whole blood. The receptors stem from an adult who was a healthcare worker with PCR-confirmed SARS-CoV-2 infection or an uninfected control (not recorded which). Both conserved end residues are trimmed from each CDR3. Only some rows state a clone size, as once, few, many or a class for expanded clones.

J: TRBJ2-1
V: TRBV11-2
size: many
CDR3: ASSLDARNEQF

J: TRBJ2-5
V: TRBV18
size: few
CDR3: ASSLEQGAETQY

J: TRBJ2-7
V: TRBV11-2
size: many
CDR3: ASSFDRGGEQY

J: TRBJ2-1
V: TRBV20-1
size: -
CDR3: SVLAGGSFNEQF

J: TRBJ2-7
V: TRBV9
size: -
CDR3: ASSALRDSLFNEQY

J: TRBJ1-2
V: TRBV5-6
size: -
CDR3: ASSLGHFGGYT

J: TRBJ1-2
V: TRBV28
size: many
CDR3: ASSYIQTGHT

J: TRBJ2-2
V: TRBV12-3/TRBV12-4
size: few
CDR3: ASSPDRHAGVSGELF

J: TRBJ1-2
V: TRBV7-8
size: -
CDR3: ASSLGGRYYGYT

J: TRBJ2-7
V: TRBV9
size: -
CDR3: ASSVGMSGSLYEQY

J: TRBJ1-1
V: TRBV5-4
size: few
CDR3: ASSSSGATEAF

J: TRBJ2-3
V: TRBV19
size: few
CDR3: ASSIDGRWKNTQY

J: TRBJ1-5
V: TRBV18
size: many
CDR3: ASSPGTDQPQH

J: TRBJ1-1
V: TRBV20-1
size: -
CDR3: SARYRNSGGLQNTEAF

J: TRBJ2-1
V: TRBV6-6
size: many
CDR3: ASSSPGQGEQF

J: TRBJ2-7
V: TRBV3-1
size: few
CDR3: ASSQGLAGVGEQY

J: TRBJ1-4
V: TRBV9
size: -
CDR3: ASSVNREDEKLF

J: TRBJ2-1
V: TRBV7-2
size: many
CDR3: ASSSTGAGGTEQF

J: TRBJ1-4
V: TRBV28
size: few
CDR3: ASSLGQGKKLF

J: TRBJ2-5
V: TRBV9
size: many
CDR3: ASSRGGNRQETQY

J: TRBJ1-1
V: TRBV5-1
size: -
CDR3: ASSLGPETANTEAF

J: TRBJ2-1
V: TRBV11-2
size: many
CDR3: ASSLYGTDLYNEQF

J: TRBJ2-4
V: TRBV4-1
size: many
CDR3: ASSHTDQAKNIQY

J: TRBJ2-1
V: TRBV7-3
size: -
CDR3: ASSLGSRVDEQF

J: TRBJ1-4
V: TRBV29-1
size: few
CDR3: SVGWGQKLF

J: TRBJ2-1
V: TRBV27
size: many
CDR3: ASSSGSTYNEQF